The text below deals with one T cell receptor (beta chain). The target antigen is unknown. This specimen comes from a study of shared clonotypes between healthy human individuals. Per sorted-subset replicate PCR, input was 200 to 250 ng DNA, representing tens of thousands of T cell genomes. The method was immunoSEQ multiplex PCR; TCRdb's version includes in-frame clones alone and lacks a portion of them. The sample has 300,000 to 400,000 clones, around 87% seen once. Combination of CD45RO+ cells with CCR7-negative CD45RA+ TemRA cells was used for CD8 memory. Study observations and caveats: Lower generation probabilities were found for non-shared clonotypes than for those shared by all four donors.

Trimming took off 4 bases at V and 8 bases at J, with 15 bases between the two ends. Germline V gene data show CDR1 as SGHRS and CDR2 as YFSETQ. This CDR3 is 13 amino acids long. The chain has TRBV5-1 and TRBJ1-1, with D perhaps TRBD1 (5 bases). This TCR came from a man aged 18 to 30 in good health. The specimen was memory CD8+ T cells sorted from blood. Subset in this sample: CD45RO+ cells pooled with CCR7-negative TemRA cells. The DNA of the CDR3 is TGCGCCAGCAGCCCCCCCGACAGACAAGAAGCTTTCTTT. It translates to CASSPPDRQEAFF. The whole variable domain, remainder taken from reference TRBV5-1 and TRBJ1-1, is KAGVTQTPRYLIKTRGQQVTLSCSPISGHRSVSWYQQTPGQGLQFLFEYFSETQRNKGNFPGRFSGRQFSNSRSEMNVSTLELGDSALYLCASSPPDRQEAFFGQGTRLTVV.